This entry concerns a single TCR beta chain. Its antigen is unidentified. The sample comes from a study of cytomegalovirus exposure and HLA in healthy donors. Study conclusions and caveats: Researchers reported in a later analysis that common viral pathogens appeared linked to several top clusters.

Vbeta (60) and Jbeta (13) primers were used in the PCR. Repertoires were generated with immunoSEQ multiplex PCR, while TCRdb's copy carries only in-frame clones and drops some. The sample includes more than 100,000 clones, over 75% of them seen just once. The sequence derives from a man aged 25 to 40 in good health and CMV-seronegative. The sample consisted of PBMCs.

The CDR3 here is CASSATGGAGTEAFF. Written as DNA, the CDR3 is TGTGCCAGCAGTGCGACAGGGGGCGCGGGCACTGAAGCTTTCTTT. This chain links TRBV6-1 with TRBJ1-1, with 10 bases that match TRBD1. This CDR3 spans 15 amino acids. J gave up 4 bases and V 4 bases, and 6 bases lay outside the gene matches. The V gene's germline CDR1 is MNHNS and CDR2 SASEGT.